This T cell receptor beta chain was sequenced in a study of blood T cell repertoires in COVID-19. Study-level information: Sites in the United States, Italy and Spain provided acute and convalescent COVID-19 samples. Sources were T cells, B-cell-depleted T cells, or PBMCs; the material itself was cDNA or gDNA.

This CDR3 spans 13 amino acids. V was shortened by 4 bases and J by 6 bases, with 11 bases between the two germline ends. CDR1 is SNHLY and CDR2 is FYNNEI in the germline V gene. In the authors' methods: Amplifying reference gene primers gave estimates of nucleated cell counts. Clones were sequenced by immunoSEQ multiplex PCR, and TCRdb holds only the in-frame ones, with some missing. For V, J and clone size, that table is used; D and trimming come from the DNA. Counted here are about 59,000 clones, over 75% occurring once; the ten biggest clones make up approximately 16%. This chain connects TRBV2 to TRBJ2-3, with a weak D call TRBD1 (6 bases). The sequence derives from an elderly man with acute or convalescent COVID-19. The sample comprised peripheral blood. This CDR3 is CASSGLTGDTQYF. The CDR3, as DNA: TGTGCCAGCAGTGGGCTCACAGGGGATACGCAGTATTTT.